What follows describes a single T cell receptor (beta chain). Its antigen is currently not known. No clone much larger than this one lies a single base away; base qualities are absent. The time point label here, explained by the study, means: pre-treatment sample, taken before nivolumab and TIL therapy. Adults with stage 4 NSCLC were enrolled in a dual-center phase I trial from October 2017 to January 2020. Samples were obtained from a single-arm, open-label phase I trial in which tumor-infiltrating lymphocyte therapy with nivolumab was evaluated in advanced non-small cell lung cancer. Blood mononuclear cells were isolated from EDTA tubes by Ficoll gradient and were snap-frozen as pellets, and DNA was extracted with a Qiagen mini-prep kit. TCR beta CDR3 regions were amplified from genomic DNA by bias-controlled multiplex PCR with the immunoSEQ v3 hsTCRB kit. An Illumina NextSeq 500 was used to sequence the TCR libraries, reaching around 2.1 million read pairs at survey level or 5-6 million at deep level. Per the authors' processing: The immunoSEQ Analyzer software assigned V, D and J genes, filtered out non-productive sequences, and reported clonality. Repertoires of infused TIL and blood were compared using productive Simpson clonality and the Morisita overlap index of productive TRB rearrangements. Absolute clonotype counts in blood were estimated by multiplying the lymphocyte count by the CD3+ fraction and by the productive frequency of the clone. This immuneACCESS table, as held by TCRdb, lists in-frame sequences with V and J called but not all clones. Of the missing ones, under half trace to an unresolved V gene in checked studies; the others have no known cause. D and trimming were read from the DNA, whereas the V and J calls and clone size are those reported in that table. This sample is represented by about 14,000 clones; approximately 85% of them were singletons. About 0.85% of the sample goes to the ten largest clones.

This record comes from a study of TIL therapy for anti-PD-1-resistant metastatic lung cancer (dated by TCRdb to about 2021). Context from the whole study: Tumors were harvested before any PD-1/PD-L1 blockade; patients then received nivolumab, and those progressing received lymphodepletion, expanded TIL infusion and IL-2. Enrolled patients had a median age of almost 55 years (range about 38-75) and a median tumor PD-L1 proportion score of under 7%. Most of the cohort had lung adenocarcinoma, including a few EGFR-mutant tumors and two ALK-rearranged tumors, and half of the patients were either current or former smokers. A median non-synonymous tumor mutation burden of under 1.9 mutations per megabase was determined across the cohort by whole-exome sequencing. Tumor and peripheral blood T cell receptor beta sequencing was used to track clonotypes across tumor, expanded TIL product and serial blood samples.

General study outcomes and caveats: The study protocol defined all tumor marker inferences as exploratory. The baseline peripheral repertoire was partially replaced by infused TIL clonotypes, which then decayed over months, and persistence showed no apparent association with response. The cohort was highly selected, with more treatment-naive, never-smoker and oncogene-addicted patients than typical, limiting generalizability.

Measured from the cysteine to the phenylalanine, the CDR3 is 14 residues long. The CDR3 DNA has 42 bases and is translated from base 1. The germline V gene gives CDR1 as SGHTA and CDR2 as FQGNSA. V is cut by 4 bases and J by 5 bases, and the space between the germline ends is 13 bases. The sequence was obtained from a person aged 25-80 years with non-small cell lung cancer. The sequence links TRBV7-2 to TRBJ2-3; confidence is insufficient to name the D gene. The material was blood, obtained at baseline. DNA sequence: TGTGCCAGCAGCTCCCCGCCCCCGGGAGATACGCAGTATTTT. This translates into CASSSPPPGDTQYF.